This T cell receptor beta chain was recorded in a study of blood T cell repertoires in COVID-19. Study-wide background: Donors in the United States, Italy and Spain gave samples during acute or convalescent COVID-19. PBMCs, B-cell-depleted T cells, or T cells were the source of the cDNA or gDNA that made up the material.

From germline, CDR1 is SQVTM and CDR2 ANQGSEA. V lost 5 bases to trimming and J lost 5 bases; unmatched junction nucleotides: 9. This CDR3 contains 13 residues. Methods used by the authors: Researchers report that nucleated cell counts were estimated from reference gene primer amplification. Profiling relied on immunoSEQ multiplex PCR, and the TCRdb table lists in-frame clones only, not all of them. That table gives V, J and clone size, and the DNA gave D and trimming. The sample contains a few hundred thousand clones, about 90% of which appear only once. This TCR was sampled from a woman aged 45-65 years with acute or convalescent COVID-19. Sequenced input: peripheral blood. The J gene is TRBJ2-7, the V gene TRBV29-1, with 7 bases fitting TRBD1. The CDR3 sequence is CSVTVQGVNEQYF. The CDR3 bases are TGCAGCGTTACAGTCCAGGGGGTTAACGAGCAGTACTTC.